This is a list of T cell receptor beta chains from one sample in a study of blood T cell repertoires in COVID-19. Repertoires were generated with immunoSEQ multiplex PCR, while TCRdb's copy carries only in-frame clones and drops some. The table records almost 70,000 clones, around three quarters of them present only once. Source material: peripheral blood. These receptors were taken from a man between 60 and 70 years old with acute or convalescent COVID-19. Each CDR3 is given with its conserved first and last residue. Each record gives: clone size, D gene, CDR3 length, V gene, J gene, CDR3 DNA, CDR3 protein. D genes are given only for firm matches. Some rows have no size entry. The others give once, few or many, or a class for an expanded clone.

>-|-|13|TRBV7-2|TRBJ1-2
TGTGCCAGCAGGGAGACAGCCAGCTATGGCTACACCTTC
CASRETASYGYTF
>-|TRBD1|16|TRBV7-8|TRBJ2-2
TGTGCCAGCAGCCTGAGACAGGGGGCGCCCACCGGGGAGCTGTTTTTT
CASSLRQGAPTGELFF
>-|-|16|TRBV2|TRBJ2-1
TGTGCCAGCAGTGACCGCCGGGACTTCGGGTACAATGAGCAGTTCTTC
CASSDRRDFGYNEQFF
>-|-|13|TRBV24-1|TRBJ1-1
TGTGCCACCAGTGATTTTGAGGGCAGGGAAGCTTTCTTT
CATSDFEGREAFF
>once|-|13|TRBV15|TRBJ2-7
TGTGCCACCAGCAGAGGAGGGTTTCCCGAGCAGTACTTC
CATSRGGFPEQYF
>-|TRBD1|13|TRBV30|TRBJ2-1
TGTGCCTGGAGTCCCCGGACAGGCAATGAGCAGTTCTTC
CAWSPRTGNEQFF
>-|-|15|TRBV9|TRBJ1-2
TGTGCCAGCAGCCCCCAAATGGCAGATAACTATGGCTACACCTTC
CASSPQMADNYGYTF
>-|-|15|TRBV7-9|TRBJ2-2
TGTGCCAGCAGCCCTGCGAGTTACTACACCGGGGAGCTGTTTTTT
CASSPASYYTGELFF
>-|TRBD2|16|TRBV7-2|TRBJ2-1
TGTGCCAGCAGCTTCCGGGGGGGTTTCTCCTACAATGAGCAGTTCTTC
CASSFRGGFSYNEQFF
>once|TRBD1|13|TRBV12-3/TRBV12-4|TRBJ1-6
TGTGCCAGCAGTCGACAGGGAGGTTCACCCCTCCACTTT
CASSRQGGSPLHF
>few|TRBD1|17|TRBV3-1/TRBV3-2|TRBJ2-1
TGTGCCAGCAGCCTGTACAGGGGGCGCTTAGGGTCCAATGAGCAGTTCTTC
CASSLYRGRLGSNEQFF
>few|TRBD1|16|TRBV5-5|TRBJ1-3
TGTGCCAGCAGCTTACCGACAGGGAGCACTGGAAACACCATATATTTT
CASSLPTGSTGNTIYF
>-|TRBD2|16|TRBV4-1|TRBJ2-7
TGCGCCAGCAGCCAGGGTAGCGGGGGGCGTACCTACGAGCAGTACTTC
CASSQGSGGRTYEQYF
>-|-|15|TRBV9|TRBJ2-7
TGTGCCAGCAGCGTAGGGCCGGGAGCTACCTACGAGCAGTACTTC
CASSVGPGATYEQYF
>-|-|14|TRBV18|TRBJ2-2
TGTGCCAGCTCACTCCGCCCGAGGACCGGGGAGCTGTTTTTT
CASSLRPRTGELFF
>-|-|16|TRBV28|TRBJ1-2
TGTGCCAGCGAACCCGCGGGCAGGGGCTCAATCAGGCTTTTTCCCTTC
CASEPAGRGSIRLFPF
>-|-|14|TRBV21-1|TRBJ1-1
TGTGCCAGCAGCCTACGGGACAGTGTTTCTGAAGCTTTCTTT
CASSLRDSVSEAFF
>-|-|12|TRBV7-2|TRBJ2-7
TGTGCCAGCAGCTTGGACAGCGCCGAGCAGTACTTC
CASSLDSAEQYF
>-|-|14|TRBV7-8|TRBJ1-1
TGTGCCAGCAGCTTTACAGGAACCTACACTGAAGCTTTCTTT
CASSFTGTYTEAFF
>-|-|15|TRBV4-2|TRBJ2-7
TGTGCCAGCAGCCAAGGAGTCCTAGCGCTCTACGAGCAGTACTTC
CASSQGVLALYEQYF
>-|-|14|TRBV18|TRBJ1-4
TGTGCCAGCTCACTGTCCGGCGGTAATGAAAAACTGTTTTTT
CASSLSGGNEKLFF
>-|TRBD1|14|TRBV19|TRBJ2-1
TGTGCCAGTAGTTCTTATCTGACAGGGGATGAGCAGTTCTTC
CASSSYLTGDEQFF
>few|-|13|TRBV9|TRBJ1-1
TGTGCCAGCAGCGTAGTAGTGGAGGGAGAAGCTTTCTTT
CASSVVVEGEAFF
>-|-|14|TRBV28|TRBJ1-1
TGTGCCAGCAGTTTTGGGGGGGCGAAAACTGAAGCTTTCTTT
CASSFGGAKTEAFF
>-|-|18|TRBV3-1/TRBV3-2|TRBJ2-1
TGTGCCAGCAGCCATTACTTTAGGGGGAACTCCTCCTACAATGAGCAGTTCTTC
CASSHYFRGNSSYNEQFF
>once|TRBD2|16|TRBV6-2/TRBV6-3|TRBJ2-3
TGTGCCAGCAGTTACGGTGGGCGGGGGAACACAGATACGCAGTATTTT
CASSYGGRGNTDTQYF
>-|-|14|TRBV3-1/TRBV3-2|TRBJ1-1
TGTGCCAGCAGCCAAGTAACAGGGAACACTGAAGCTTTCTTT
CASSQVTGNTEAFF
>once|-|12|TRBV7-2|TRBJ2-7
TGTGCCAGCACCTCGGTCAACTACGAGCAGTACTTC
CASTSVNYEQYF